These T cell receptor beta chains were read from a single sample in a study of human T cells and chemical hapten exposure. MiXCR, run by TCRdb on the RACE reads, gives a single entry per CDR3 protein. The sample shows around 150,000 distinct CDR3 sequences, more than 14% of them seen only once. Sequenced material: whole blood, taken in connection with sensitization to the hapten diphenylcyclopropenone (DPC). Every receptor here comes from a woman aged 25 to 39 with alopecia areata. Some clones in this sample may be carry-over from other donors' samples. Both conserved end residues are part of each CDR3. Each record gives: CDR3 protein, clone size, V gene. Where a row states a size, it is once, few, many or the class of an expanded clone; other rows omit it.

CDR3aa: CSVEDYGSEETQYF
abundance: few
v_gene: TRBV29-1

CDR3aa: CASSRDPDEQYF
abundance: few
v_gene: TRBV2

CDR3aa: CASSPLEYGNMGGYTF
abundance: few
v_gene: TRBV6-2/TRBV6-3

CDR3aa: CASSSGTSANTGELFF
abundance: many
v_gene: TRBV5-1

CDR3aa: CASTKGQGYGYTF
abundance: many
v_gene: TRBV6-5

CDR3aa: CASRPPGQGYTGELFF
abundance: few
v_gene: TRBV6-6

CDR3aa: CASSDRFLSREQYF
abundance: NA
v_gene: TRBV25-1

CDR3aa: CASSLGQAGANVLTF
abundance: few
v_gene: TRBV5-4

CDR3aa: CASSLRPSGNEQFF
abundance: NA
v_gene: TRBV7-2

CDR3aa: CAISVVRQEELFF
abundance: many
v_gene: TRBV10-3

CDR3aa: CASSSHDKNTGELFF
abundance: NA
v_gene: TRBV12-3/TRBV12-4

CDR3aa: CASTWGGSSNQPQHF
abundance: few
v_gene: TRBV5-6

CDR3aa: CASSFGLRKTSEQYF
abundance: few
v_gene: TRBV12-3/TRBV12-4

CDR3aa: CASSLGPGNYGYTF
abundance: NA
v_gene: TRBV5-1

CDR3aa: CASSIDGYSNQPQHF
abundance: many
v_gene: TRBV19

CDR3aa: CASSRRDSNQPQHF
abundance: NA
v_gene: TRBV12-3/TRBV12-4

CDR3aa: CASSYPQRGAYGYTF
abundance: many
v_gene: TRBV6-2/TRBV6-3

CDR3aa: CASSPGQGGNEQFF
abundance: few
v_gene: TRBV7-2

CDR3aa: CASSLAWRESPNEQFF
abundance: NA
v_gene: TRBV5-6

CDR3aa: CASSSGTGVYEQYF
abundance: few
v_gene: TRBV5-8

CDR3aa: CSAPYRTHNSPLHF
abundance: NA
v_gene: TRBV20-1

CDR3aa: CASSARTSGDTQYF
abundance: NA
v_gene: TRBV7-3

CDR3aa: CASSFGRTGYGYTF
abundance: NA
v_gene: TRBV12-3/TRBV12-4

CDR3aa: CSVVGTGGTGYTF
abundance: NA
v_gene: TRBV29-1

CDR3aa: CASSELGSHEQYF
abundance: many
v_gene: TRBV10-2

CDR3aa: CASSTGTGFRETQYF
abundance: NA
v_gene: TRBV5-1

CDR3aa: CAYSTGSDTIYF
abundance: few
v_gene: TRBV30

CDR3aa: CASSSQTGGNQPQHF
abundance: NA
v_gene: TRBV7-6

CDR3aa: CASSPRTSGGGTDTQYF
abundance: few
v_gene: TRBV11-2

CDR3aa: CSAGRGAQETQYF
abundance: few
v_gene: TRBV20-1

CDR3aa: CASSVRNDYGYTF
abundance: NA
v_gene: TRBV6-2/TRBV6-3

CDR3aa: CASSVTDNQPQHF
abundance: NA
v_gene: TRBV9